These 24 T cell receptor beta chains were all obtained from the same sample, sequenced in a study of response to subunit inactivated influenza vaccine (dated by TCRdb to 2016 to 2018). Receptor libraries were prepared by RT-PCR. The sequencer listed for this sample is Illumina HiSeq 2500. In-frame beta chains were kept once TCRdb had trimmed the public reads at Q25 with fastp and called clones with MiXCR. Each entry is one CDR3 protein sequence, shown with its most common DNA and genes. The sample has about 650,000 distinct CDR3 sequences on record, around 13% of them singletons. The top ten clonotypes cover approximately 7.6% of the sample. This specimen consisted of PBMCs from blood, obtained less than 15 days before vaccination. These receptors all come from a man aged 45 to 65 who received an inactivated influenza vaccine. Donor details come from another sample of the same person, matched by shared clones.

The rearrangement links TRBV15 to TRBJ2-1, with 11 bases lining up with TRBD1. Germline CDR1 reads LNHNV; CDR2 reads YYDKDF (reference sequence). This CDR3 comprises 16 residues. The trim removed 1 base at V and 3 bases at J, leaving 2 bases unmatched. This chain's CDR3 is CATSRGTGGHYNEQFF. CDR3 DNA: TGTGCCACCAGCAGAGGGACAGGGGGCCACTACAATGAGCAGTTCTTC.

This clonotype was seen a single time. The chain combines TRBV27 with TRBJ2-7, with 9 bases fitting TRBD2. The germline CDR1 and CDR2 sequences are MNHEY and SMNVEV (reference sequence). This CDR3 is 15 amino acids long. V lost 4 bases and J lost 5; bases outside the gene matches: 9. CDR3: CASSWGGRAFDEQYF. The DNA of the CDR3 is TGTGCCAGCAGTTGGGGCGGGAGGGCCTTCGACGAGCAGTACTTC.

This clonotype has more than one count but fewer than ten. The chain links TRBV20-1 to TRBJ1-1; D not resolved. The CDR3 sequence is 12 residues long. Per the germline V gene, CDR1 is DFQATT and CDR2 is SNEGSKA (reference sequence). Trimming stripped 4 bases from V and 10 bases from J, with 16 bases between. The CDR3 loop reads CSATPYGRLAFF. The CDR3 DNA follows: TGCAGTGCTACCCCGTACGGCAGGCTAGCTTTCTTT.

In this sample, this clonotype turned up many times. The chain couples TRBV6-2 or TRBV6-3 to TRBJ2-1, with TRBD2 matching 10 bases. V shed 6 bases, J shed 8 bases, and the junction held 10 bases outside the gene matches. The V gene's germline CDR1 is MNHEY and CDR2 SVGEGT. The CDR3 is 15 residues long. DNA of the CDR3: TGTGCCAGCAGCCCCCCGAGCGGGGGGGCCCATGAGCAGTTCTTC. This sequence encodes CASSPPSGGAHEQFF.

This chain uses TRBV28 with TRBJ2-1; no reliable D call. This CDR3 is 15 amino acids long. CDR1 and CDR2 (germline): MDHEN, SYDVKM. V lost 5 bases to trimming and J lost 0 bases, with 11 bases between them. The CDR3 region is CASSVEWSSYNEQFF. Written as DNA, the CDR3 is TGTGCCAGCAGTGTCGAATGGAGCTCCTACAATGAGCAGTTCTTC.

The rearrangement uses TRBV19 and TRBJ2-5, with D perhaps assigned TRBD1 or TRBD2 (5 bases each). The CDR3 consists of 15 residues. Germline assignment: CDR1 LNHDA and CDR2 SQIVND (reference sequence). The V end lost 3 bases, the J end lost 5 bases, and 16 bases lay between the germline ends. CDR3 residues: CASSIGTSEGETQYF. The DNA for the CDR3 is TGTGCCAGTAGTATTGGAACTAGTGAGGGGGAGACCCAGTACTTC.

Of note for this clonotype: No conserved phenylalanine or tryptophan ends this CDR3, so it is likely a read error. The DNA is omitted, as the CDR3 cannot be located on it reliably, and the CDR3 follows TCRdb's listing. V usage is TRBV2 and J usage is TRBJ2-7; TRBD1 is the table's D call and was not checked against the DNA. Counting both end residues, the CDR3 totals 16 amino acids. Germline V gene sequence: CDR1 SNHLY, CDR2 FYNNEI. The chain's CDR3 is CASSESRDRVNIVESC.

The V call is TRBV4-2, the J call TRBJ1-5, with D possibly matching TRBD1 (6 bases). CDR1 is LGHNA and CDR2 is YNFKEQ in the germline V gene. Trimming removed 0 bases from V and 1 base from J, with 10 bases in between. The CDR3 length is 16 residues. CDR3 sequence reads: CASSQDLTGSNQPQHF. CDR3 sequence (DNA): TGTGCCAGCAGCCAAGATCTGACAGGCAGCAATCAGCCCCAGCATTTT.

The rearrangement joins TRBV2 to TRBJ2-5, with TRBD1 matching over 8 bases. Germline loops: CDR1 SNHLY, CDR2 FYNNEI. This CDR3 spans 14 amino acids. V dropped 6 bases and J dropped 2; count of bases not matched to a gene: 5. The CDR3 DNA reads TGTGCCAGCAGGAGGGACAGGCCACAAGAGACCCAGTACTTC. Translation gives CASRRDRPQETQYF.

This clonotype has only a few counts. The chain couples TRBV6-2 or TRBV6-3 to TRBJ1-5; D is unresolved. Germline V gives CDR1 MNHEY, CDR2 SVGEGT. V lost 2 bases to trimming and J lost 1 base, with 6 bases between them. The CDR3 runs to 14 residues. CDR3 residues: CASSYRSSNQPQHF. CDR3 DNA sequence: TGTGCCAGCAGTTACCGTTCCAGCAATCAGCCCCAGCATTTT.

The table lists this clonotype with a few counts. This sequence joins TRBV7-2 and TRBJ1-3; tentative D call: TRBD1 (6 bases). The length of the CDR3 is 17 residues. With 5 bases removed from V and 0 bases from J, the gap between germline ends came to 17 bases. From germline, CDR1 is SGHTA and CDR2 FQGNSA. The CDR3 sequence is CASSPAPDRTSGNTIYF. CDR3 coding DNA: TGTGCCAGCAGCCCAGCCCCCGACAGGACCTCTGGAAACACCATATATTTT.

The rearrangement uses TRBV12-3 or TRBV12-4 and TRBJ2-1; TRBD2 might be the D (6 bases). The CDR3 has 16 amino acids. Between the trimmed V and J ends, which lost 3 bases and 3 bases, there was a span of 15 bases. The CDR3 DNA sequence: TGTGCCAGCAGTTTCTTTGCCGGGACTGGCTACAATGAGCAGTTCTTC. Protein: CASSFFAGTGYNEQFF.

The chain has TRBV11-2 and TRBJ2-1; a possible D gene is TRBD2 (6 bases). The length of the CDR3 is 15 residues. Germline CDR1 and CDR2: SGHAT and FQNNGV. V shed 3 bases and J shed 6 bases, with 15 bases lying between them. The CDR3 DNA sequence: TGTGCCAGCAGCTTTGGGATGGGGACTGGCAATGAGCAGTTCTTC. Its protein product is CASSFGMGTGNEQFF.

The V call is TRBV11-2, the J call TRBJ1-1; D not certain. V lost 5 bases and J 7 bases, leaving 8 bases between the germline ends. The CDR3 contains 11 residues. Germline CDR1 SGHAT, CDR2 FQNNGV. The CDR3 nucleotides read TGTGCCAGCAGCAACTTGGATGAAGCTTTCTTT. Translation gives CASSNLDEAFF.

This clonotype was recorded at least ten times. The chain is built from TRBV7-9 and TRBJ1-6, with D perhaps TRBD1 (6 bases). Deletions cut 2 bases from V and 5 bases from J, with 7 bases between. This CDR3 has 14 residues. Per the germline V gene, CDR1 is SEHNR and CDR2 is FQNEAQ (reference sequence). As DNA, the CDR3 is TGTGCCAGCAGCTTAAGACAGGATAATTCACCCCTCCACTTT. Protein sequence: CASSLRQDNSPLHF.

This clonotype was seen a few times. The V and J genes are TRBV6-1 and TRBJ2-3, with D possibly TRBD2 on 5 matching bases. This CDR3 spans 16 amino acids. V lost 3 bases and J 0 bases, leaving 13 bases between the germline ends. The germline V gene encodes CDR1 MNHNS and CDR2 SASEGT. The CDR3 sequence is CASSDPLRASTDTQYF. Written as DNA, the CDR3 is TGTGCCAGCAGTGACCCCTTGAGGGCCAGCACAGATACGCAGTATTTT.

This clonotype has only one observation. This chain connects TRBV7-2 to TRBJ2-3; unclear D gene. Germline CDR1 SGHTA, CDR2 FQGNSA. V was pared by 2 bases and J by 3 bases, with 12 bases between. The CDR3 extends over 15 amino acids. The CDR3 DNA reads as TGTGCCAGCAGCTTATGGGTGCTGGGAACAGATACGCAGTATTTT. Translation gives CASSLWVLGTDTQYF. The whole variable domain, remainder taken from reference TRBV7-2 and TRBJ2-3, is GAGVSQSPSNKVTEKGKDVELRCDPISGHTALYWYRQSLGQGLEFLIYFQGNSAPDKSGLPSDRFSAERTGGSVSTLTIQRTQQEDSAVYLCASSLWVLGTDTQYFGPGTRLTVL.

This clonotype has more than one count but fewer than ten. V is TRBV6-5 and J is TRBJ1-2; possible D gene TRBD1, 6 bases. With 6 bases removed from V and 8 bases from J, the gap between germline ends came to 13 bases. CDR3 length: 12 amino acids. Germline lookup yields CDR1 MNHEY and CDR2 SVGAGI. The CDR3 here is CASRGGAEGYTF. The CDR3 DNA is TGTGCCAGCAGGGGGGGGGCTGAAGGCTACACCTTC.

This clonotype was counted only a few times. The rearrangement links TRBV7-2 to TRBJ2-7; D is uncertain. Germline lookup yields CDR1 SGHTA and CDR2 FQGNSA. V was pared by 0 bases and J by 4 bases, with 10 bases between. The CDR3 spans 14 residues. CDR3 bases: TGTGCCAGCAGCTTAGCATTTCAGCCTTACGAGCAGTACTTC. Translating it yields CASSLAFQPYEQYF.

This chain uses TRBV2 with TRBJ1-2, with D possibly being TRBD1 (5 bases). CDR1 and CDR2 (germline): SNHLY, FYNNEI. V shed 4 bases and J shed 4 bases, with 19 bases lying between them. CDR3 length: 16 amino acids. The CDR3 is CASSGEGAGFGYGYTF. The CDR3 DNA follows: TGTGCCAGCAGTGGTGAAGGCGCAGGGTTTGGCTATGGCTACACCTTC.

The V gene is TRBV10-3, the J gene TRBJ2-3, with D perhaps TRBD1 or TRBD2 (5 bases each). This CDR3 is built from 12 residues. The V and J ends lost 10 bases and 5 bases respectively, with 13 bases between them. CDR1 is ENHRY and CDR2 is SYGVKD in the germline V gene. The CDR3 protein is CATLRDGDTQYF. CDR3 sequence (DNA): TGTGCCACCCTCCGGGACGGAGATACGCAGTATTTT.

This clonotype was seen a handful of times. The genes are TRBV10-2 and TRBJ2-5; 7 bases map to TRBD2. After removal of 2 bases from V and 5 bases from J, the junction contained 5 bases not matched to a gene. Germline CDR1 reads WSHSY; CDR2 reads SAAADI. The CDR3 is 14 amino acids. The CDR3 nucleotides read TGCGCCAGCAGTGAGGCGACTAGCTGGGAGACCCAGTACTTC. Amino acids: CASSEATSWETQYF.

This clonotype was found many times. The V call is TRBV10-3, the J call TRBJ2-3; 7 nucleotides line up with TRBD2. The CDR3 runs to 16 residues. The J segment lost 2 bases and the V segment lost 6 bases, leaving 11 bases of the junction unmatched. Per the germline V gene, CDR1 is ENHRY and CDR2 is SYGVKD. Here the CDR3 reads CAIRGGGPPPTDTQYF. The CDR3 DNA reads as TGTGCCATCAGGGGGGGAGGGCCACCCCCCACAGATACGCAGTATTTT.

This clonotype came up a few times. The rearrangement uses TRBV29-1 and TRBJ1-2; TRBD1 is a possible D gene (5 bases). Germline lookup yields CDR1 SQVTM and CDR2 ANQGSEA. Trimming cost V 1 base and J 7 bases, with 13 bases left between them. The CDR3 is made up of 13 amino acids. CDR3: CSVEVSQGRGYTF. The CDR3 nucleotides read TGCAGCGTTGAAGTTAGCCAGGGTCGTGGCTACACCTTC.